The rows below give T cell receptor beta chains drawn from one sample of a study of response to subunit inactivated influenza vaccine. Via MiXCR, TCRdb re-called the RT-PCR reads, giving one row per CDR3 protein. This table has approximately 680,000 distinct CDR3 sequences, 15% to 19% appearing once. This specimen consisted of PBMCs from blood, obtained approximately 12 days after vaccination. These TCRs come from a man aged 50 to 59 who received an inactivated influenza vaccine. The CDR3 runs from the conserved cysteine through the conserved F or W. The order of the fields is CDR3 protein, V gene, CDR3 length, J gene.

CDR3aa: CASSQDPPSGGILTNEKLFF
v_gene: TRBV14
len: 20
j_gene: TRBJ1-4

CDR3aa: CASSYSRTVTGELFF
v_gene: TRBV6-5
len: 15
j_gene: TRBJ2-2

CDR3aa: CASSSTRSLQETQYF
v_gene: TRBV6-2/TRBV6-3
len: 15
j_gene: TRBJ2-5

CDR3aa: CSVQPQETQYF
v_gene: TRBV29-1
len: 11
j_gene: TRBJ2-5

CDR3aa: CASSLSPQYEQYF
v_gene: TRBV11-3
len: 13
j_gene: TRBJ2-7

CDR3aa: CASSQTGTGFEQYF
v_gene: TRBV5-1
len: 14
j_gene: TRBJ2-7

CDR3aa: CASSSRPQPGYNEQFF
v_gene: TRBV11-3
len: 16
j_gene: TRBJ2-1

CDR3aa: CASSLVGQGLAKNIQYF
v_gene: TRBV7-2
len: 17
j_gene: TRBJ2-4

CDR3aa: CASSLYGNALPETQYF
v_gene: TRBV5-1
len: 16
j_gene: TRBJ2-5

CDR3aa: CSAQEQGPFREKLFF
v_gene: TRBV20-1
len: 15
j_gene: TRBJ1-4

CDR3aa: CASSLPPGTSYEQYF
v_gene: TRBV7-8
len: 15
j_gene: TRBJ2-7

CDR3aa: CASSYSRDRRVSEQYF
v_gene: TRBV6-5
len: 16
j_gene: TRBJ2-7

CDR3aa: CASSRRKPGQGRYEQYF
v_gene: TRBV7-8
len: 17
j_gene: TRBJ2-7

CDR3aa: CASSFLDNTGELFF
v_gene: TRBV27
len: 14
j_gene: TRBJ2-2

CDR3aa: CASSDPSGATQYF
v_gene: TRBV2
len: 13
j_gene: TRBJ2-5

CDR3aa: CASSPGVRATYEQYF
v_gene: TRBV5-1
len: 15
j_gene: TRBJ2-7

CDR3aa: CASSSRLAGGPADEQFF
v_gene: TRBV5-1
len: 17
j_gene: TRBJ2-1

CDR3aa: CSGPQQGFSYNEQFF
v_gene: TRBV20-1
len: 15
j_gene: TRBJ2-1

CDR3aa: CASSPASGYEQYF
v_gene: TRBV18
len: 13
j_gene: TRBJ2-7

CDR3aa: CASSLRALAGATDTQYF
v_gene: TRBV7-9
len: 17
j_gene: TRBJ2-3

CDR3aa: CASSSQGTGSGNTIYF
v_gene: TRBV7-2
len: 16
j_gene: TRBJ1-3

CDR3aa: CASSPPRGQQGYTF
v_gene: TRBV18
len: 14
j_gene: TRBJ1-2

CDR3aa: CASSPLIGQGTYEQYF
v_gene: TRBV7-2
len: 16
j_gene: TRBJ2-7

CDR3aa: CSASQGGYEQYF
v_gene: TRBV20-1
len: 12
j_gene: TRBJ2-7

CDR3aa: CASSWRLAQSSYNEQFF
v_gene: TRBV5-1
len: 17
j_gene: TRBJ2-1

CDR3aa: CASSQGGGGTGELFF
v_gene: TRBV4-3
len: 15
j_gene: TRBJ2-2

CDR3aa: CASSPRIVLGELFF
v_gene: TRBV7-2
len: 14
j_gene: TRBJ2-2

CDR3aa: CASSWSGGAKNEQFF
v_gene: TRBV5-1
len: 15
j_gene: TRBJ2-1

CDR3aa: CASSQAAEAFF
v_gene: TRBV3-1
len: 11
j_gene: TRBJ1-1

CDR3aa: CASSPGQGYSNQPQHF
v_gene: TRBV5-1
len: 16
j_gene: TRBJ1-5

CDR3aa: CASTWGSATTYEQYF
v_gene: TRBV7-2
len: 15
j_gene: TRBJ2-7

CDR3aa: CASSPVMNTEAFF
v_gene: TRBV4-1
len: 13
j_gene: TRBJ1-1

CDR3aa: CSALTGINEKLFF
v_gene: TRBV20-1
len: 13
j_gene: TRBJ1-4

CDR3aa: CASRKGQGAIYEQYF
v_gene: TRBV6-1
len: 15
j_gene: TRBJ2-7

CDR3aa: CSVQGGDTQYF
v_gene: TRBV20-1
len: 11
j_gene: TRBJ2-3

CDR3aa: CASSFSGAPNSDTQYF
v_gene: TRBV7-2
len: 16
j_gene: TRBJ2-3

CDR3aa: CASSSSGGVSNEQFF
v_gene: TRBV6-5
len: 15
j_gene: TRBJ2-1

CDR3aa: CSVEDDGGARAFF
v_gene: TRBV29-1
len: 13
j_gene: TRBJ1-1

CDR3aa: CASSQLAAGALNDEQFF
v_gene: TRBV4-1
len: 17
j_gene: TRBJ2-1

CDR3aa: CASTSGEGNSNQPQHF
v_gene: TRBV19
len: 16
j_gene: TRBJ1-5

CDR3aa: CSARVGQAMLTDTQYF
v_gene: TRBV20-1
len: 16
j_gene: TRBJ2-3

CDR3aa: CASSFADQPQHF
v_gene: TRBV7-9
len: 12
j_gene: TRBJ1-5

CDR3aa: CASSLGGTGDTEAFF
v_gene: TRBV5-1
len: 15
j_gene: TRBJ1-1

CDR3aa: CASSLFQGATDTQYF
v_gene: TRBV28
len: 15
j_gene: TRBJ2-3

CDR3aa: CASSQDRFGRGLGNEQFF
v_gene: TRBV3-1
len: 18
j_gene: TRBJ2-1

CDR3aa: CASSSARFNEKLFF
v_gene: TRBV7-2
len: 14
j_gene: TRBJ1-4

CDR3aa: CASSSQGFDTQYF
v_gene: TRBV7-8
len: 13
j_gene: TRBJ2-3

CDR3aa: CASSQDLSLAGSHNEQFF
v_gene: TRBV4-3
len: 18
j_gene: TRBJ2-1

CDR3aa: CAISGRLAGESLQETQYF
v_gene: TRBV10-3
len: 18
j_gene: TRBJ2-5

CDR3aa: CASSFSLVQYF
v_gene: TRBV28
len: 11
j_gene: TRBJ2-7

CDR3aa: CARGPGCGGIVYEQYF
v_gene: TRBV23-1
len: 16
j_gene: TRBJ2-7

CDR3aa: CSGTPTLNTEAFF
v_gene: TRBV29-1
len: 13
j_gene: TRBJ1-1

CDR3aa: CASSLDRGRTDTQYF
v_gene: TRBV11-2
len: 15
j_gene: TRBJ2-3